This T cell receptor (beta chain) was sequenced in a study of CD8 T cells in ankylosing spondylitis. Using its own MiXCR run on the 5' RACE reads, TCRdb lists one record per CDR3 protein. The table shows 250,000 to 300,000 distinct CDR3 sequences, with about 20% occurring only once. The ends were cut back, 4 bases at V and 1 base at J, with 10 bases in the middle. Germline CDR1 and CDR2: SQVTM and ANQGSEA. The CDR3 is made up of 14 amino acids. This clonotype was found a few times. The chain carries TRBV29-1 and TRBJ2-2; weak D call: TRBD1 (5 bases). The sequenced sample was blood, either unsorted or a sorted T cell fraction (not recorded which). This TCR was recovered from a male donor with ankylosing spondylitis or in good health (not recorded which). In DNA form, the CDR3 reads TGCAGCGTTGCAGGGCAGGGGAACACCGGGGAGCTGTTTTTT. Protein sequence: CSVAGQGNTGELFF.